Listed below are T cell receptor beta chains from one sample, sequenced in a study of Graves' ophthalmopathy and Graves' hyperthyroidism. TCRdb passed the multiplex PCR reads through MiXCR, listing each CDR3 protein once. The sample lists hundreds of thousands of distinct CDR3 sequences; approximately 22% were seen once. Sequencing used peripheral blood. The receptors originated from a woman aged 18-29 years with stable Graves' hyperthyroidism. Some clones in this sample may be carry-over from other donors' samples. The conserved cysteine and the conserved F or W are not part of the CDR3 here.

v_gene	j_gene	CDR3aa
TRBV2	TRBJ1-6	ASRRTDSPLH
TRBV6-1	TRBJ1-1	ASSGRMNTEAF
TRBV12-3/TRBV12-4	TRBJ2-7	ASSFSGQGDEQY
TRBV5-6	TRBJ2-7	ASSLAPGGHEQY
TRBV12-5	TRBJ1-2	ASGLDTGTGSGGGYT
TRBV14	TRBJ1-1	ASSHNRGLFEAF
TRBV19	TRBJ2-7	ASSVPGHLYEQY
TRBV6-1	TRBJ1-6	ASSEVQGSSSPLH
TRBV7-9	TRBJ2-5	ASSSNRGVSETQY
TRBV10-3	TRBJ2-2	ATRVGLAGNTGELF
TRBV6-5	TRBJ2-5	ASRTTEETQY
TRBV16	TRBJ1-5	ASSPGPVNQPQH
TRBV11-2	TRBJ1-2	ASSYTFRGGYGYT
TRBV29-1	TRBJ2-7	SVGDGYEQY
TRBV7-9	TRBJ2-5	ASSPLAGGLETQY
TRBV12-3/TRBV12-4	TRBJ1-6	ASSPGGAKSSPLH
TRBV7-6	TRBJ1-5	ASSVTGNQPQH
TRBV12-3/TRBV12-4	TRBJ2-5	ASSLRAQQETQY
TRBV28	TRBJ1-1	ASTLGLSTEAF
TRBV5-1	TRBJ1-2	ASSTPLAGAGYT
TRBV3-1	TRBJ2-2	ATQPGVHTGELF